This T cell receptor beta chain is drawn from a study of neurological immune-mediated disorders. This clonotype was picked up many times. Its antigen is not identified. Study-wide findings and caveats: The most TCR clonal expansion was seen in HTLV-1-associated myelopathy, and the least was seen in multiple sclerosis, which fell below healthy controls. None of the CDR3 amino acid sequences in expanded clones turned up in more than one subject, which points to private repertoires in all groups.

Individuals who volunteered at a blood bank located in Maryland, USA, made up the group of healthy controls. There are 13 residues in the CDR3. Germline V gene data show CDR1 as LNHDA and CDR2 as SQIVND (reference sequence). V lost 8 bases, J lost 2 bases, and 10 bases lay in between. The authors produced cDNA by 5'RACE using 10-nucleotide random UMIs. TCRdb reanalysed the 5' RACE reads using MiXCR and keeps one entry per CDR3 protein. The table shows 25,000 to 35,000 distinct CDR3 sequences, with roughly 15% occurring only once. The sequencing input was PBMCs. The chain couples TRBV19 to TRBJ2-1; D may be TRBD2 (5 bases). The sequence was collected from a man between 65 and 85 years old in good health. In DNA, the CDR3 is TGTGCCAGTCAGAGGGTGCCCTACAATGAGCAGTTCTTC. Its translation: CASQRVPYNEQFF.